This entry is about one T cell receptor beta chain. The table lists this clonotype with a few counts. What this receptor recognizes is not known. No much larger clone exists at a distance of one base, and base qualities are not known. This sample was taken from a study of T-cell reconstitution after alpha-beta-depleted transplantation in children (TCRdb year 2016). Context from the whole study: The study quantitatively tracked T-cell immune reconstitution after TCRalphabeta/CD19-depleted allogeneic hematopoietic cell transplantation in children using TCR repertoire profiling. Study-level results and caveats: The apparently early recovery of alphabetaT-cell counts about two months after transplant reportedly depended on only several hundred rapidly expanded clones that came from non-depleted graft cells. Over subsequent months, a decline in hyperexpanded clone frequencies was noted, and after one year, T-cell counts and TCRbeta diversity were mostly ascribed to newly produced T cells. In some patients, the high TCRbeta diversity seen at day 60 was put down to recipient T cells and intrathymic progenitors that had survived conditioning.

Library prep was done by PCR. Data came from an Illumina HiSeq 2500. Molecular barcoding was employed in the preparation of TCR libraries, with unique molecular identifiers being used to normalize TCRbeta repertoire quantification. TCRdb reran the public reads through fastp at Q25 and MiXCR, keeping productive beta chains. Each entry is one CDR3 protein sequence, shown with its most common DNA and genes. This sample is represented by hundreds of thousands of distinct CDR3 sequences; over 10% of them were singletons. The ten largest account for about 2.2% of the sample. The meaning of the sample's treatment or condition label: allogeneic hematopoietic cell transplantation with graft depleted of TCRalphabeta T cells and CD19 B cells. Transplant recipients were children who received TCRalphabeta/CD19-depleted allogeneic hematopoietic cell grafts. Trimming takes 3 bases off V and 4 bases off J; junction bases not matched to a gene: 10. Based on the germline V gene (reference sequence), the CDR1 and CDR2 sequences are MNHEY and SMNVEV. The CDR3, from cysteine to phenylalanine, totals 16 residues. The DNA shown is the 48-base CDR3, in frame from base 1.

Sequencing used PBMCs, mostly from graft donor cells, obtained 360 days after TCRalphabeta/CD19-depleted stem cell transplant. The TCR was taken from a male patient younger than 18 who had a stem cell transplant for acute myeloid leukemia, so the T cells may come from the graft donor. The chain is assembled from TRBV27 and TRBJ2-3, with 7 bases aligning to TRBD2. The CDR3 region: CASSFSGPSGADTQYF. The base sequence is TGTGCCAGCAGTTTTTCAGGGCCTAGCGGCGCAGATACGCAGTATTTT.